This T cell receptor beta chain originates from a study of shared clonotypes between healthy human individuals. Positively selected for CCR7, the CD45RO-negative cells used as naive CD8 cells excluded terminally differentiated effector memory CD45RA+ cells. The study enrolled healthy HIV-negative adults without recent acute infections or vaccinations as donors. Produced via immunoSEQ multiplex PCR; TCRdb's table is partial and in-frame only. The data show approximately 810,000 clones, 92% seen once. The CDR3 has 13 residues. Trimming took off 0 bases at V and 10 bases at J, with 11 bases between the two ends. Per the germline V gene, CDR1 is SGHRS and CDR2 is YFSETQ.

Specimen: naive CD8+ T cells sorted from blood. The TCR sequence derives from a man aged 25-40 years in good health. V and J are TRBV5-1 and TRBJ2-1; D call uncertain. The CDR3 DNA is TGCGCCAGCAGCTTGGCCCAGCTTAGGGAGCAGTTCTTC. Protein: CASSLAQLREQFF.